A single T cell receptor (beta chain) is shown here with its context. The sample originates from a study of shared clonotypes between healthy human individuals. CD8 cells classed as naive were CD45RO-negative and positively selected for CCR7, excluding terminally differentiated effector memory CD45RA+ cells. This CDR3 has 15 amino acids. CDR1 and CDR2 (germline): MNHEY, SMNVEV (reference sequence). Trimming left V 5 bases short and J 0 bases short, with 11 bases between. Original methodology: In the immunoSEQ data, sequences were junction-only and lacked quality scores, so filtering differed. Some clones are missing from TCRdb's copy, which holds only in-frame ones; the method was immunoSEQ multiplex PCR. V and J calls and clone size are copied from that table; D and trimming were computed from the DNA. The table shows about 590,000 clones, with 95% to 96% occurring only once.

The V and J genes are TRBV27 and TRBJ2-1; no firm D call. The TCR sequence derives from a woman in her 30s in good health. The sample taken for sequencing was naive CD8+ T cells sorted from blood. The CDR3 DNA sequence: TGTGCCAGCAGTACGTATCAAAACTCCTACAATGAGCAGTTCTTC. Residues: CASSTYQNSYNEQFF.